The T cell receptor beta chain described here comes from a study of regulatory T cells in long-lasting Graves disease. This clonotype was recorded at least ten times. Both iRepertoire HTBI primers and Arm-PCR of CDR3 regions were used to build the TCR beta libraries. Source study methods: Sequenced samples collectively carried some 60 TRBV and some 15 TRBJ segments. TCRdb recomputed calls from the multiplex PCR reads with MiXCR, one row per CDR3 protein. It is TCRdb's table, rather than the study itself, that gives the V and J calls and clone size. The sample has approximately 300,000 distinct CDR3 sequences; approximately 20% are singletons. The time point is: newly diagnosed GD, antithyroid drugs for less than 3 months. PBMCs were the source of the RNA used for TCR sequencing. Each patient gave 7 to 9 milliliters of EDTA-anticoagulated peripheral blood. The receptor was isolated from a female donor with Graves disease. The source was peripheral blood mononuclear cells (PBMCs), collected at new diagnosis, from a patient treated with antithyroid drugs.

CDR3 protein: CASRTRSSTDTQYF. DNA for the CDR3: TGTGCCAGCCGGACTCGCTCTAGCACAGATACGCAGTATTTT. The rearrangement joins TRBV2 to TRBJ2-3, with D perhaps matching TRBD2 (5 bases). Germline values: CDR1 SNHLY, CDR2 FYNNEI. The ends were cut back, 8 bases at V and 0 bases at J, with 12 bases in the middle. This CDR3 comprises 14 residues.